This TCR beta chain was captured in a study of early T cells in non-severe SARS-CoV-2 infection. Study-level background: Sequencing of bulk RNA from unsorted whole blood was done, without chain pairing. General study points: Anti-spike CD8 specificities were favored by VDJdb matching, whose results missed private and CD4 specificities.

Trimming took 6 bases from V and 3 from J; bases not matched to a gene: 3. Germline-derived CDR1 and CDR2 are SQVTM and ANQGSEA. This CDR3 contains 12 residues. Attached unique molecular identifiers marked individual cDNA molecules. TCRdb recomputed calls from the 5' RACE reads with MiXCR, one row per CDR3 protein. The data hold approximately 50,000 distinct CDR3 sequences, with 9.3% observed a single time. This clonotype was recorded at least ten times. The antigen is undetermined. The sequencing input was whole blood. This sequence originates from an adult who was a healthcare worker with PCR-confirmed SARS-CoV-2 infection or an uninfected control (not recorded which). The chain carries TRBV29-1 and TRBJ2-7; 9 positions agree with TRBD1. The CDR3 sequence: CSVGQGIYEQYF. In nucleotides, the CDR3 is TGCAGCGTGGGACAGGGTATCTACGAGCAGTACTTC.